This T cell receptor beta chain was sequenced for a study of blood T cell repertoires in COVID-19. The V gene's germline CDR1 is MGHDK and CDR2 SYGVNS. Trimming pared 2 bases from V and 5 bases from J, leaving 18 bases between. The CDR3 is 16 amino acids. Assay used: immunoSEQ multiplex PCR; TCRdb lists only in-frame clones, some missing. The data contain about 160,000 clones, more than 75% of them singletons. This clone was picked up a small number of times. The origin of this receptor is a man aged 18 to 29 with acute or convalescent COVID-19. Sequenced input: peripheral blood. The chain uses TRBV25-1 and TRBJ1-1; perhaps TRBD1 as D (5 bases). Here the CDR3 DNA reads TGTGCCAGCAGTGAACTTGGGGGACTCCGGGGTACTGAAGCTTTCTTT. Encoded protein: CASSELGGLRGTEAFF.